This TCR beta chain was obtained from a study of blood T cell repertoires in COVID-19. Study-level background: T cells, B-cell-depleted T cells, or PBMCs provided the cDNA or gDNA that served as material.

The trim removed 4 bases at V and 4 bases at J, leaving 7 bases unmatched. This CDR3 region has 16 residues. Germline V lookup: CDR1 KGHSH, CDR2 LQKENI. Sequenced by immunoSEQ multiplex PCR; TCRdb stores in-frame clones only, minus some. The profile shows about 20,000 clones, more than 90% of them singletons. The chain couples TRBV18 to TRBJ1-4, with TRBD1 matching 9 bases. The TCR was taken from a man between 70 and 80 years old with active COVID-19. The specimen sequenced was peripheral blood. The CDR3 reads CASSRRGTGLNEKLFF. The CDR3, as DNA: TGTGCCAGCTCACGTCGGGGGACAGGGCTTAATGAAAAACTGTTTTTT.